These T cell receptor beta chains were read from a single sample in a study of cytomegalovirus exposure and HLA in healthy donors. The table came from immunoSEQ multiplex PCR; TCRdb's copy has only in-frame clones and leaves some out. The sample records 100,000 to 150,000 clones, approximately 81% being singletons. The sequencing input was PBMCs. These receptors all come from a young man in good health and CMV-seronegative. Each CDR3 is given with its conserved first and last residue. The order of the fields is D gene, clone size, V gene, J gene, CDR3 length, CDR3 DNA, CDR3 protein. A D gene is named only where the DNA matches it firmly. Some rows have no size entry. The others give once, few or many, or a class for an expanded clone.

NA	NA	TRBV4-2	TRBJ2-3	17	TGTGCCAGCAGATCCGGGACACAGCAGATCAGCACAGATACGCAGTATTTT	CASRSGTQQISTDTQYF
NA	NA	TRBV7-3	TRBJ2-1	16	TGTGCCAGCAGGAAAACGGGACTTTCTCCCTACAATGAGCAGTTCTTC	CASRKTGLSPYNEQFF
TRBD2	NA	TRBV6-6	TRBJ2-1	16	TGTGCCATCCTGGTAGCGGGAGGCCACAAGGGCAATGAGCAGTTCTTC	CAILVAGGHKGNEQFF
NA	few	TRBV7-9	TRBJ2-5	15	TGTGCCAGCAGCTTAGGAGCTGTAAATCAAGAGACCCAGTACTTC	CASSLGAVNQETQYF
TRBD1	NA	TRBV5-5	TRBJ2-2	15	TGTGCCAGCAGCCCGGGACAGGACCGAACCGGGGAGCTGTTTTTT	CASSPGQDRTGELFF
NA	NA	TRBV29-1	TRBJ2-5	12	TGCAGCGTTAAACCCCAGGGGGAGACCCAGTACTTC	CSVKPQGETQYF
NA	NA	TRBV9	TRBJ2-3	15	TGTGCCAGCAGCGTATTGGGGGGAGCGGCAGATACGCAGTATTTT	CASSVLGGAADTQYF
NA	NA	TRBV27	TRBJ2-1	15	TGTGCCAGCAGGACCAGAAGAGCGGCCTACAATGAGCAGTTCTTC	CASRTRRAAYNEQFF
NA	NA	TRBV19	TRBJ1-5	13	TGTGCCAGTAGCCCAGGGGTGGGTCAGCCCCAGCATTTT	CASSPGVGQPQHF
TRBD1	NA	TRBV28	TRBJ2-5	15	TGTGCCAGCACCCCGGGACAGGCTTCCCAAGAGACCCAGTACTTC	CASTPGQASQETQYF
NA	NA	TRBV10-2	TRBJ2-2	13	TGCGCCAGTTACCAAAGCGGGACCGGGGAGCTGTTTTTT	CASYQSGTGELFF
NA	NA	TRBV19	TRBJ1-6	13	TGTGCCAGTCGCCAGTACTATAATTCACCCCTCCACTTT	CASRQYYNSPLHF
NA	few	TRBV2	TRBJ1-5	15	TGTGCCAGCAGAGGGCAGGGCTTTAGCAATCAGCCCCAGCATTTT	CASRGQGFSNQPQHF
TRBD2	NA	TRBV19	TRBJ2-2	19	TGTGCCAGTACAAATCGGCTAGCGGGAGTTACCGAGCGGGACGGGGAGCTGTTTTTT	CASTNRLAGVTERDGELFF
NA	NA	TRBV28	TRBJ2-7	13	TGTGCCAGCAGCCCCGGGGGACGGGGCCGGGAGTACTTC	CASSPGGRGREYF
NA	NA	TRBV30	TRBJ2-7	13	TGTGCCTGGAGTGTGGGTGAGGTCGCCGAGCAGTACTTC	CAWSVGEVAEQYF
NA	NA	TRBV7-9	TRBJ2-5	16	TGTGCCAGCAGCCCCCGAGGGCACAGAAACCAAGAGACCCAGTACTTC	CASSPRGHRNQETQYF
TRBD1	NA	TRBV4-2	TRBJ2-7	16	TGTGCCAGCAGCCAGGCGCTTACAGGGGGCCCCTTCGAGCAGTACTTC	CASSQALTGGPFEQYF
NA	NA	TRBV7-3	TRBJ2-6	19	TGTGCCAGCAGCTTACTGGCAGGGACATTCCTCTCTGGGGCCAACGTCCTGACTTTC	CASSLLAGTFLSGANVLTF
NA	NA	TRBV19	TRBJ1-5	16	TGTGCCAGTACGCTCCGCAGAGACCCGGCGGGCCAGCCCCAGCATTTT	CASTLRRDPAGQPQHF
TRBD1	NA	TRBV5-1	TRBJ1-5	14	TGCGCCAGCAGCCTCGGACAGGGAATACAGCCCCAGCATTTT	CASSLGQGIQPQHF
NA	few	TRBV19	TRBJ1-1	11	TGTGCCAGTATTATTACAGGGGAAGCTTTCTTT	CASIITGEAFF
NA	few	TRBV6-1	TRBJ1-2	15	TGTGCCAGCACAGCCTCCCTCGCGGGGAACTATGGCTACACCTTC	CASTASLAGNYGYTF
NA	NA	TRBV18	TRBJ2-1	14	TGTGCCAGCTCACCGGCAGTTCACTACAATGAGCAGTTCTTC	CASSPAVHYNEQFF
TRBD2	NA	TRBV13	TRBJ2-1	15	TGTGCCAGCAGCAATAGCGGGAGTGGGTACAATGAGCAGTTCTTC	CASSNSGSGYNEQFF
TRBD2	NA	TRBV5-1	TRBJ2-1	15	TGCGCCAGCAGCGCCGGGACTAGCGGATACAATGAGCAGTTCTTC	CASSAGTSGYNEQFF
TRBD1	NA	TRBV7-2	TRBJ1-2	14	TGTGCCAGCAGCTTGACAGGGGCTCGGACTGGCTACACCTTC	CASSLTGARTGYTF
TRBD2	NA	TRBV5-3	TRBJ2-3	15	TGTGCCAGACTAGCGGGAACTAAGGAGGCAGATACGCAGTATTTT	CARLAGTKEADTQYF
NA	NA	TRBV4-1	TRBJ2-3	15	TGCGCCAGCAGCCAAGATGGGGGGAAGGGCAGCTCGCAGTATTTT	CASSQDGGKGSSQYF
TRBD2	once	TRBV29-1	TRBJ2-3	14	TGCAGCGTAGCGGGAGGGTGGGGCACAGATACGCAGTATTTT	CSVAGGWGTDTQYF
TRBD1	once	TRBV27	TRBJ1-5	15	TGTGCCAGCAGTTCAGCGACAGGGAGTAATCAGCCCCAGCATTTT	CASSSATGSNQPQHF
NA	NA	TRBV29-1	TRBJ2-1	14	TGCAGCGTCCGTGTCCTGGGGGGTTACAATGAGCAGTTCTTC	CSVRVLGGYNEQFF
TRBD2	once	TRBV14	TRBJ2-2	17	TGTGCCAGCAGCCCGTTTCCACTAGCGGGAGTTTCCGGGGAGCTGTTTTTT	CASSPFPLAGVSGELFF
TRBD2	NA	TRBV13	TRBJ2-1	15	TGTGCCAGCAGCTCTAGCGGGATTTCCTACAATGAGCAGTTCTTC	CASSSSGISYNEQFF
NA	few	TRBV5-4	TRBJ1-1	14	TGTGCCAGCAGCTTGGCCGCAGGGAAGGGTGAAGCTTTCTTT	CASSLAAGKGEAFF
NA	NA	TRBV30	TRBJ2-7	15	TGTGCCTGGAGAAGGGCTAGCGCTAGGTCCTACGAGCAGTACTTC	CAWRRASARSYEQYF
TRBD1	NA	TRBV27	TRBJ1-4	20	TGTGCCAGCAGAAGACATGCCGGGACAGGGGGCGGTGGCACTAATGAAAAACTGTTTTTT	CASRRHAGTGGGGTNEKLFF
NA	NA	TRBV6-5	TRBJ1-2	14	TGTGCCAGCAGTTACTCGAGTTCTAACTATGGCTACACCTTC	CASSYSSSNYGYTF
TRBD2	once	TRBV7-3	TRBJ2-1	15	TGTGCCAGCAGCTTACCAGGACTAGCGGCGAATGAGCAGTTCTTC	CASSLPGLAANEQFF
NA	NA	TRBV9	TRBJ2-1	15	TGTGCCAGCAGCGTAGAAGGGGGGGTTCGGGGTGAGCAGTTCTTC	CASSVEGGVRGEQFF
NA	NA	TRBV7-9	TRBJ1-5	15	TGTGCCAGCAGCCTCGGGTCGGGGGGGACGCAGCCCCAGCATTTT	CASSLGSGGTQPQHF
TRBD2	few	TRBV7-9	TRBJ2-7	14	TGTGCCAGCAGCTCTACTAGCGAGGCCTACGAGCAGTACTTC	CASSSTSEAYEQYF
TRBD1	few	TRBV4-1	TRBJ2-1	15	TGCGCCAGCAGGCCCCCGCAGGGGGCCTACAATGAGCAGTTCTTC	CASRPPQGAYNEQFF
TRBD1	once	TRBV27	TRBJ2-3	15	TGTGCCAGCAGTGCCTACAGGGGAAACACAGATACGCAGTATTTT	CASSAYRGNTDTQYF
TRBD1	NA	TRBV18	TRBJ1-2	14	TGTGCCAGCTCGGAGGGACAGCCGGGCTATGGCTACACCTTC	CASSEGQPGYGYTF
NA	NA	TRBV21-1	TRBJ1-5	13	TGTGCCAGCACCACGGGGGGAAATCAGCCCCAGCATTTT	CASTTGGNQPQHF
NA	few	TRBV5-1	TRBJ1-2	13	TGCGCCAGCAGCTTCGACAGGCCGCGGGGCTACACCTTC	CASSFDRPRGYTF
NA	few	TRBV4-3	TRBJ2-2	16	TGCGCCAGCAGCCGACCGGCTAGGGGGAACCCCGGGGAGCTGTTTTTT	CASSRPARGNPGELFF
NA	NA	TRBV28	TRBJ2-7	10	TGTGCCAGCAGTTCACAGGAGCAGTACTTC	CASSSQEQYF
NA	once	TRBV4-2	TRBJ2-5	17	TGTGCCAGCAGCCTAAACACGGGACAACCCGGGCAAGAGACCCAGTACTTC	CASSLNTGQPGQETQYF
NA	NA	TRBV27	TRBJ2-1	12	TGTGCCAGCGGGGACTCGTTCTATGAGCAGTTCTTC	CASGDSFYEQFF
NA	NA	TRBV28	TRBJ2-7	14	TGCGCCAGCAGTTTAGACACTTTCTCCTACGAGCAGTACTTC	CASSLDTFSYEQYF
TRBD2	NA	TRBV27	TRBJ2-5	14	TGTGCCAGCAGTCCCCGGACTAGACAAGAGACCCAGTACTTC	CASSPRTRQETQYF
NA	NA	TRBV11-2	TRBJ2-5	17	TGTGCCAGCAGCTTAGGGGGGGTAGGTGGGCGCCAAGAGACCCAGTACTTC	CASSLGGVGGRQETQYF
NA	NA	TRBV28	TRBJ2-1	17	TGTGCCAGCAGTTTATTTCGGCTTCGGGGCTCCTACAATGAGCAGTTCTTC	CASSLFRLRGSYNEQFF